These T cell receptor beta chains were read from a single sample in a study of blood T cell repertoires in COVID-19. Using immunoSEQ multiplex PCR, the repertoire was profiled, and TCRdb retains in-frame clones only, with some absent. The sample lists some 270,000 clones, around 82% seen once, with around a sixth in the top ten. Sequenced: peripheral blood. The receptors shown here come from a person aged 65 to 79 with COVID-19, enrolled during active disease. Each CDR3 is given with its conserved first and last residue. The D gene is left open where the match is weak. Where a row states a size, it is once, few, many or the class of an expanded clone; other rows omit it.

CDR3aa	CDR3nt	d_gene	abundance	j_gene	v_gene
CASSLLRPPAGGRAPETQYF	TGTGCCAGCAGTTTACTCCGACCGCCGGCAGGCGGGAGGGCCCCGGAGACCCAGTACTTC	TRBD2	-	TRBJ2-5	TRBV28
CASSRQRTVSYEQYF	TGTGCCAGCAGCCGACAAAGAACAGTATCCTACGAGCAGTACTTC	-	-	TRBJ2-7	TRBV11-2
CASSLMAGKDTEAFF	TGTGCCAGCAGCTTAATGGCAGGGAAGGATACTGAAGCTTTCTTT	-	-	TRBJ1-1	TRBV7-3
CASSRGQGSSYEQYF	TGTGCCAGTAGTAGGGGACAGGGGAGCTCCTACGAGCAGTACTTC	TRBD1	few	TRBJ2-7	TRBV19
CASSFGAGPYEQYF	TGTGCCAGCAGTTTCGGGGCGGGGCCCTACGAGCAGTACTTC	-	few	TRBJ2-7	TRBV27
CASSLVNNEQFF	TGTGCCAGCAGCTTAGTAAACAATGAGCAGTTCTTC	-	many	TRBJ2-1	TRBV7-8
CASSLDGTGVRREQYF	TGTGCCAGCAGCTTAGATGGGACAGGGGTGCGGCGCGAGCAGTACTTC	TRBD1	few	TRBJ2-7	TRBV7-2
CSVEGQHTDTQYF	TGCAGCGTTGAGGGACAGCACACAGATACGCAGTATTTT	TRBD1	-	TRBJ2-3	TRBV29-1
CASSSALSGATDTQYF	TGTGCCAGCAGCTCCGCATTAAGCGGGGCCACAGATACGCAGTATTTT	TRBD2	-	TRBJ2-3	TRBV7-6
CASSLSRWDRYSNQPQHF	TGTGCCAGCAGTTTATCGAGATGGGACAGATATAGCAATCAGCCCCAGCATTTT	TRBD1	-	TRBJ1-5	TRBV27
CASSLLTEQANQETQYF	TGTGCCAGCAGCTTATTAACAGAACAGGCCAACCAAGAGACCCAGTACTTC	-	-	TRBJ2-5	TRBV7-9
CASSQEALGQKSGELFF	TGTGCCAGCAGCCAAGAGGCTTTAGGACAAAAATCCGGGGAGCTGTTTTTT	-	-	TRBJ2-2	TRBV3-1/TRBV3-2
CASSWTGWNTEAFF	TGCGCCAGCAGCTGGACAGGGTGGAACACTGAAGCTTTCTTT	TRBD1	once	TRBJ1-1	TRBV5-1
CASSAGTAGNTIYF	TGTGCCAGCAGCGCCGGGACAGCCGGAAACACCATATATTTT	TRBD1	-	TRBJ1-3	TRBV9
CASSQASGYGYTF	TGCGCCAGCAGCCAAGCTTCCGGCTATGGCTACACCTTC	-	-	TRBJ1-2	TRBV4-1
CASSLRDRPFF	TGTGCCAGCAGCCTCCGGGACAGGCCTTTCTTC	TRBD1	-	TRBJ2-1	TRBV7-2
CASSQQGIPGELFF	TGTGCCAGCAGCCAACAGGGTATTCCCGGGGAGCTGTTTTTT	-	-	TRBJ2-2	TRBV3-1/TRBV3-2
CASSLRSLAGHQETQYF	TGTGCCAGTAGCCTCAGGTCACTAGCGGGGCACCAAGAGACCCAGTACTTC	TRBD2	once	TRBJ2-5	TRBV19
CASSSYLDWKEAFF	TGTGCCAGCAGCTCATACCTGGACTGGAAAGAAGCTTTCTTT	-	once	TRBJ1-1	TRBV5-6
CASSLGQGSEQYF	TGTGCCAGCAGCTTAGGACAGGGGAGCGAGCAGTACTTC	TRBD1	-	TRBJ2-7	TRBV11-2
CASSSDRSGTQYF	TGTGCCAGCAGTTCGGACAGGTCAGGGACCCAGTACTTC	TRBD1	-	TRBJ2-5	TRBV28
CASNSRGYEQYF	TGTGCCAGCAACTCCAGGGGATACGAGCAGTACTTC	-	-	TRBJ2-7	TRBV5-8
CASSLGVGDQETQYF	TGTGCCAGCAGCCTGGGCGTAGGGGACCAAGAGACCCAGTACTTC	-	few	TRBJ2-5	TRBV6-5
CASTFPGTTGNTIYF	TGTGCCAGCACCTTTCCTGGGACAACAGGAAACACCATATATTTT	-	-	TRBJ1-3	TRBV28
CASSRPRDRGHNEQFF	TGTGCCAGCAGCCGTCCCCGGGACAGGGGGCATAATGAGCAGTTCTTC	TRBD1	-	TRBJ2-1	TRBV7-9
CASSLVAWAGGKTEAFF	TGCGCCAGCAGCTTGGTCGCGTGGGCGGGAGGTAAGACTGAAGCTTTCTTT	-	-	TRBJ1-1	TRBV5-1
CASSQDPGGIGGLGQPQHF	TGCGCCAGCAGCCAAGATCCGGGAGGGATAGGAGGGTTGGGTCAGCCCCAGCATTTT	-	-	TRBJ1-5	TRBV4-1
CASSQGLAGSSSNIQYF	TGTGCCAGCAGCCAGGGACTAGCGGGAAGTAGTTCAAACATTCAGTACTTC	TRBD2	-	TRBJ2-4	TRBV4-2
CASRDRDRGPYNSPLHF	TGTGCCAGCAGAGACCGGGACAGGGGCCCCTATAATTCACCCCTCCACTTT	TRBD1	-	TRBJ1-6	TRBV2